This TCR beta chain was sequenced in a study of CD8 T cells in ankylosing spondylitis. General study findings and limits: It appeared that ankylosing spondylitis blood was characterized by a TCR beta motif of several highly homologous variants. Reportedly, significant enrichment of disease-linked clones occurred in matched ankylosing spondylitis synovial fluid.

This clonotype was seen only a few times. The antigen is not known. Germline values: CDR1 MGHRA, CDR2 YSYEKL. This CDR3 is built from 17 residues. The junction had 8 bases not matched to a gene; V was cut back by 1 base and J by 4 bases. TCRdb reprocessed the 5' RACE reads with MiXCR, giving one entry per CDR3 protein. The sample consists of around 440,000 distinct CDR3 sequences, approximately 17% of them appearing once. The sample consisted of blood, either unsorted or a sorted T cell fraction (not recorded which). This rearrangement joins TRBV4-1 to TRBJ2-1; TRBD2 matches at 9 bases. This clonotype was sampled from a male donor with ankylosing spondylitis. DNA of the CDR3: TGCGCCAGCAGCCAAGGAGAAGGACTAGCGATATACAATGAGCAGTTCTTC. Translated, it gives CASSQGEGLAIYNEQFF.